The rows below give T cell receptor beta chains drawn from one sample of a study of blood T cells in healthy people across ages. TCRdb passed the 5' RACE reads through MiXCR, listing each CDR3 protein once. The sample lists some 900,000 distinct CDR3 sequences; 29% were seen once. What was sequenced was blood. All receptors derive from an elderly woman in good health. Both conserved end residues are trimmed from each CDR3. Fields, in order: J gene, V gene, CDR3 protein.

J gene: TRBJ1-6; V gene: TRBV5-5; CDR3 protein: ASSLQGARSPLH
J gene: TRBJ2-2; V gene: TRBV2; CDR3 protein: ASTGTGPNTGELF
J gene: TRBJ1-1; V gene: TRBV25-1; CDR3 protein: ASRKTGRVNTEAF
J gene: TRBJ1-2; V gene: TRBV6-2/TRBV6-3; CDR3 protein: ASSLTPGYTNRGYT
J gene: TRBJ2-1; V gene: TRBV4-1; CDR3 protein: ASSQSYEARGYNEQF
J gene: TRBJ1-1; V gene: TRBV2; CDR3 protein: VSRDRSETEAF
J gene: TRBJ2-2; V gene: TRBV5-1; CDR3 protein: ASSLRAPGELF
J gene: TRBJ1-1; V gene: TRBV7-2; CDR3 protein: ASKGDLAF
J gene: TRBJ2-3; V gene: TRBV15; CDR3 protein: ATSRDRGLSTDTQY
J gene: TRBJ1-5; V gene: TRBV6-6; CDR3 protein: ASSYAGQSNQPQH
J gene: TRBJ2-5; V gene: TRBV11-2; CDR3 protein: ASSLGAGGGETQY
J gene: TRBJ1-5; V gene: TRBV5-1; CDR3 protein: ASSPWTGVGQPQH
J gene: TRBJ2-4; V gene: TRBV6-2/TRBV6-3; CDR3 protein: ASSYIRAEIQY
J gene: TRBJ2-7; V gene: TRBV28; CDR3 protein: ASSSPVSQGQVQY
J gene: TRBJ1-4; V gene: TRBV5-1; CDR3 protein: ASSNWGPATNEKLF
J gene: TRBJ2-6; V gene: TRBV6-1; CDR3 protein: ASSERPGAGANVLT
J gene: TRBJ1-2; V gene: TRBV5-1; CDR3 protein: ASSPERSNYGYT
J gene: TRBJ2-2; V gene: TRBV6-6; CDR3 protein: ASSYQTSGTGELF
J gene: TRBJ1-5; V gene: TRBV20-1; CDR3 protein: SAGDRGRGQPQH
J gene: TRBJ2-5; V gene: TRBV20-1; CDR3 protein: SARALGVSSNEQY
J gene: TRBJ2-3; V gene: TRBV20-1; CDR3 protein: SARDLGQGGSTDTQY
J gene: TRBJ2-7; V gene: TRBV7-2; CDR3 protein: ASSVEATRPEQY
J gene: TRBJ1-3; V gene: TRBV7-2; CDR3 protein: ASSLEGTGGPGNTIY
J gene: TRBJ2-5; V gene: TRBV18; CDR3 protein: ASSPLQARTPYQETQY
J gene: TRBJ2-3; V gene: TRBV6-2/TRBV6-3; CDR3 protein: ASSYGTDTTDTQY
J gene: TRBJ2-3; V gene: TRBV7-3; CDR3 protein: ASSWGGRMGTQY
J gene: TRBJ1-2; V gene: TRBV5-1; CDR3 protein: ASSFGQRDYGYT
J gene: TRBJ1-2; V gene: TRBV29-1; CDR3 protein: SVRGGFYGYT
J gene: TRBJ1-2; V gene: TRBV7-6; CDR3 protein: ASSRDSWAYGYT
J gene: TRBJ2-7; V gene: TRBV10-3; CDR3 protein: AITVTEGGSYEQY
J gene: TRBJ1-2; V gene: TRBV10-3; CDR3 protein: AISAQQGPNYGYT
J gene: TRBJ2-7; V gene: TRBV18; CDR3 protein: ASSPLTYEQY
J gene: TRBJ2-6; V gene: TRBV18; CDR3 protein: ASSPIGGAGANVLT
J gene: TRBJ2-1; V gene: TRBV29-1; CDR3 protein: SGGTVK
J gene: TRBJ1-2; V gene: TRBV12-3/TRBV12-4; CDR3 protein: ASSSARGYGYT
J gene: TRBJ1-5; V gene: TRBV5-1; CDR3 protein: ASSPGQAGQPQH
J gene: TRBJ1-5; V gene: TRBV28; CDR3 protein: ASSMAGQPQH
J gene: TRBJ2-5; V gene: TRBV7-8; CDR3 protein: ASNRSRDPREQY
J gene: TRBJ2-6; V gene: TRBV7-6; CDR3 protein: ASKRVSGANVLT
J gene: TRBJ2-5; V gene: TRBV7-9; CDR3 protein: ASSLGSAQQGAQY
J gene: TRBJ1-2; V gene: TRBV12-3/TRBV12-4; CDR3 protein: ASSVDIRYGYT
J gene: TRBJ2-5; V gene: TRBV28; CDR3 protein: ASSPGQGRIVETQY
J gene: TRBJ2-3; V gene: TRBV18; CDR3 protein: ASSPPFPGGDWDTQY
J gene: TRBJ2-1; V gene: TRBV4-1; CDR3 protein: ASSQDWGQNNEQF
J gene: TRBJ2-5; V gene: TRBV20-1; CDR3 protein: SARRSSGGRQETQY
J gene: TRBJ2-1; V gene: TRBV12-3/TRBV12-4; CDR3 protein: ASRRGGQGENEQF
J gene: TRBJ1-5; V gene: TRBV20-1; CDR3 protein: SARRTGISNQPQH
J gene: TRBJ2-2; V gene: TRBV5-1; CDR3 protein: ASSLGLAGAMNTGELF
J gene: TRBJ1-5; V gene: TRBV7-2; CDR3 protein: ASSLESGTASNQPQH